This paragraph reports one T cell receptor beta chain. The data derive from a study of T cells in tumors after PD-1 blockade. For the study at large: Daily vismodegib 150 mg continued in a subset of anti-PD-1-treated patients.

The data were produced by immunoSEQ multiplex PCR, yet TCRdb's version contains in-frame clones alone and is incomplete. This repertoire shows 4,500 to 7,000 clones, approximately 82% found once; its top ten account for more than 40%. The CDR3 sequence is 14 residues long. The germline V gene has CDR1 SNHLY and CDR2 FYNNEI. The V end was cut by 1 base, the J end by 3 bases, with 9 bases between. The receptor's source is a human donor with advanced basal cell or squamous cell carcinoma (not recorded which). The source material was PBMCs, sampled after anti-PD-1 therapy. The chain uses TRBV2 and TRBJ2-5; D tentatively fits TRBD1 or TRBD2 (5 bases each). The CDR3, as DNA: TGTGCCAGCAGTGAAGGAGGGGACGAAGAGACCCAGTACTTC. Translated, it gives CASSEGGDEETQYF.